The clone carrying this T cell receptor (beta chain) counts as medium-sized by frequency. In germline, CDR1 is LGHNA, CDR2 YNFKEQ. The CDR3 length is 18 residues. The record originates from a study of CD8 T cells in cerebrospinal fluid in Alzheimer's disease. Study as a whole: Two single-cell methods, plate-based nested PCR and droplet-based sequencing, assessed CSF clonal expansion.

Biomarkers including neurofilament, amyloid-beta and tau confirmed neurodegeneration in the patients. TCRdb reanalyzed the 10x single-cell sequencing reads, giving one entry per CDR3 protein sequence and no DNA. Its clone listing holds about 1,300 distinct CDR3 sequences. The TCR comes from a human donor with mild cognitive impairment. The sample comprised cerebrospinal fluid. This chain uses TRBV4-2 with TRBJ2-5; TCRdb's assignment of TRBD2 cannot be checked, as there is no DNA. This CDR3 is CASSPFGLAGGRGETQYF.